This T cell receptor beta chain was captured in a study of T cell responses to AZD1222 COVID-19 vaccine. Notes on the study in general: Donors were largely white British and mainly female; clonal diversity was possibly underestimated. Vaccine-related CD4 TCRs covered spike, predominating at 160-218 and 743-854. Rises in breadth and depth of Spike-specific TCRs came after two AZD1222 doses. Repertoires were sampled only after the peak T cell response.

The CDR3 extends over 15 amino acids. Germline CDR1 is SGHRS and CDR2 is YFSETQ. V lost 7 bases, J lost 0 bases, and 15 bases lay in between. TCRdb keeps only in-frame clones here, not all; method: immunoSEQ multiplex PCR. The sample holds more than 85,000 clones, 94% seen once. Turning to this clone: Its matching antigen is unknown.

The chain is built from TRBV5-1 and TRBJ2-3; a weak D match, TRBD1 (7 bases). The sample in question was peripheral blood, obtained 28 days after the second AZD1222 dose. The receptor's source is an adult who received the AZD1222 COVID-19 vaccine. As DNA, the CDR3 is TGCGCCAGCGCCACCGCGGGACAGAGCACAGATACGCAGTATTTT. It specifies CASATAGQSTDTQYF.